Listed below are T cell receptor beta chains from one sample, sequenced in a study of blood T cell repertoires in COVID-19. The protocol was immunoSEQ multiplex PCR, while the TCRdb copy is restricted to in-frame clones and leaves out a portion. The sample shows about 49,000 clones, roughly 93% of them seen only once. Sequenced: peripheral blood. These receptors originate from a man in his 60s with COVID-19, enrolled during active disease. The conserved cysteine and the conserved F or W are not part of the CDR3 here.

>TRBJ2-7|TRBV5-1
ASSYGDRLDEQY
>TRBJ1-1|TRBV6-5
ASSYDHRGNAEAF
>TRBJ1-5|TRBV10-2
ASSEGTTKYQPQH
>TRBJ1-2|TRBV27
ASSPRQLYYGYT
>TRBJ2-1|TRBV19
ASSRGLAGGLKNEQF
>TRBJ1-6|TRBV19
ASSIDGTGVSNSPLH
>TRBJ1-6|TRBV6-2/TRBV6-3
ASSYAQGHNSPLH
>TRBJ2-7|TRBV5-4
ASSLPGQSSYEQY
>TRBJ2-7|TRBV7-9
ASSPGLASGQY
>TRBJ1-6|TRBV4-1
ASSQPPGQRAAPLH
>TRBJ2-7|TRBV7-6
ASSFRLAGTYEQY
>TRBJ1-6|TRBV2
ASTGDGSYNSPLH
>TRBJ2-7|TRBV15
ATSIPGWQGKQY
>TRBJ1-2|TRBV15
ATSRGRDSGDYGYT
>TRBJ2-5|TRBV4-1
ASSQGGLGGGETQY
>TRBJ1-6|TRBV11-1
ASRGGGAGALH
>TRBJ1-1|TRBV5-1
ASSLSGGGYTEAF
>TRBJ1-1|TRBV25-1
ASSAGPGGTEAF
>TRBJ1-6|TRBV19
ASSIDRGRASPLH
>TRBJ2-5|TRBV5-8
ASSIRDRQETQY
>TRBJ1-4|TRBV7-9
ASSLVIGTGSEKLF
>TRBJ1-1|TRBV29-1
SVVVMGRKNTEAF
>TRBJ1-3|TRBV7-2
ASSLERGGNTIY
>TRBJ2-7|TRBV3-1/TRBV3-2
ASSQDSSGGYEQY
>TRBJ1-1|TRBV5-1
ASSLDLTGNTEAF
>TRBJ1-1|TRBV20-1
SASVRTEAF
>TRBJ1-5|TRBV2
ASSGLRGGQPQH
>TRBJ1-5|TRBV5-6
ASSLRSGRINQPQH
>TRBJ1-2|TRBV30
AWSGDGGNYGYT